Each of the 6 T cell receptor beta chains below was sequenced from the same sample in a study of blood T cell repertoires in COVID-19. The method was immunoSEQ multiplex PCR; TCRdb's version includes in-frame clones alone and lacks a portion of them. Among over 130,000 clones listed, about three quarters were seen once. The specimen was peripheral blood. Receptors originate from an elderly woman with active or convalescent COVID-19.

The V and J genes are TRBV7-2 and TRBJ1-2, with 9 positions matching TRBD1. The CDR3 length is 17 residues. The germline CDR1 and CDR2 sequences are SGHTA and FQGNSA. V lost 0 bases to trimming and J lost 0 bases; unmatched junction nucleotides: 5. As DNA, the CDR3 is TGTGCCAGCAGCTTAGCCGGGACAGGGCTTACTAACTATGGCTACACCTTC. Encoded protein: CASSLAGTGLTNYGYTF.

This chain uses TRBV6-2 or TRBV6-3 with TRBJ1-1; no definite D call. V shed 2 bases and J shed 14 bases, with 18 bases lying between them. This CDR3 region has 13 residues. Germline V gene data show CDR1 as MNHEY and CDR2 as SVGEGT. CDR3 DNA: TGTGCCAGCAGTTACGAGCAGGCCACTAGAAGGTTCTTT. Amino acid sequence: CASSYEQATRRFF.

The CDR3, as DNA: TGTGCCAGCAGCTTAACGGATGCGGGGCAAGAGACCCAGTACTTC. Translating it yields CASSLTDAGQETQYF. The chain has TRBV7-3 and TRBJ2-5; a possible D gene is TRBD2 (6 bases). The CDR3 spans 15 residues. V shed 0 bases and J shed 2 bases, with 10 bases lying between them. The germline CDR1 and CDR2 sequences are SGHTA and FQGTGA.

The chain uses TRBV6-2 or TRBV6-3 and TRBJ2-7, with D perhaps matching TRBD1 (5 bases). With 6 bases removed from V and 0 bases from J, the gap between germline ends came to 9 bases. CDR1 MNHEY and CDR2 SVGEGT come from the germline V gene. This CDR3 comprises 13 residues. DNA for the CDR3: TGTGCCAGCAGCAGACAGAGCTCCTACGAGCAGTACTTC. Translating gives CASSRQSSYEQYF.

The V call is TRBV11-2, the J call TRBJ2-2; D may be TRBD1 (6 bases). The CDR3 is 14 amino acids. V gave up 1 base and J gave up 4 bases, with 7 bases separating them. Germline V lookup: CDR1 SGHAT, CDR2 FQNNGV. In nucleotides, the CDR3 is TGTGCCAGCAGCTTAGGGACAGTCACCGGGGAGCTGTTTTTT. Residues: CASSLGTVTGELFF.

V gene TRBV7-2 combines with J gene TRBJ2-7; 8 positions match TRBD2. The CDR3 has 15 residues. Trimming at V came to 5 bases and at J to 4 bases, leaving 10 bases not matched to a gene. The germline V gene has CDR1 SGHTA and CDR2 FQGNSA. The CDR3 DNA sequence: TGTGCCAGCAGCCCCTCGGCGGGGGGATTTTACGAGCAGTACTTC. Residues: CASSPSAGGFYEQYF.